There are many counts of the clone carrying this T cell receptor beta chain. As yet, its antigen is unknown. The source of the sample is a study of Graves' ophthalmopathy and Graves' hyperthyroidism. Study background: Samples of peripheral blood were obtained at initial diagnosis, prior to treatment of any kind. Overall study results and limits: Researchers report that a 13-signature model separated ophthalmopathy from stable hyperthyroidism, posting less than 90% sensitivity and roughly 81% specificity. Ophthalmopathy progression prediction by the model yielded a sensitivity of 60% to 71% and a specificity of just over 72%.

TCR beta CDR3 amplification used RNA transcripts. Following a first-round RT-PCR that used HTBI primers, a second-round multiplex PCR was carried out. TCRdb itself ran the multiplex PCR reads through MiXCR, one entry per CDR3 protein. Of approximately 160,000 distinct CDR3 sequences listed, 30% to 45% are singletons. The TCR originated in a woman aged 35 to 49 with Graves' ophthalmopathy. Specimen: peripheral blood.

CDR3 residues: CASRRPTSIGDTEAFF. Here the CDR3 DNA reads TGTGCCAGCAGGCGACCCACAAGTATAGGAGACACTGAAGCTTTCTTT. This sequence joins TRBV28 and TRBJ1-1; no definite D call. CDR3 length equals 16 residues. CDR1 is MDHEN, CDR2 SYDVKM, per germline. V was clipped by 6 bases and J by 3 bases, with 20 bases between them.